What follows is one T cell receptor beta chain and its context. TRB amplification used approximately 250 ng of peripheral blood genomic DNA. This record belongs to a study of T cell clusters in autoimmune cytopenias. Multiplex touch-down PCR amplified TRB using TRB-A and TRB-B pools in one tube. For each CDR3 protein, TCRdb gives one entry from its re-call of the multiplex PCR reads, without DNA. In all, the sample yields some 1,200 distinct CDR3 sequences. This clonotype originated in a human donor with an autoimmune cytopenia or autoimmune hepatitis (not recorded which). Material: peripheral blood.

The CDR3 loop reads CASSLSMEGAYNEQFF. The chain uses TRBV28 and TRBJ2-1; the D gene TCRdb calls, TRBD1, cannot be checked with no DNA. CDR3 length equals 16 residues. Germline CDR1 reads MDHEN; CDR2 reads SYDVKM. Together with reference TRBV28 and TRBJ2-1, the CDR3 gives the full variable domain: DVKVTQSSRYLVKRTGEKVFLECVQDMDHENMFWYRQDPGLGLRLIYFSYDVKMKEKGDIPEGYSVSREKKERFSLILESASTNQTSMYLCASSLSMEGAYNEQFFGPGTRLTVL.